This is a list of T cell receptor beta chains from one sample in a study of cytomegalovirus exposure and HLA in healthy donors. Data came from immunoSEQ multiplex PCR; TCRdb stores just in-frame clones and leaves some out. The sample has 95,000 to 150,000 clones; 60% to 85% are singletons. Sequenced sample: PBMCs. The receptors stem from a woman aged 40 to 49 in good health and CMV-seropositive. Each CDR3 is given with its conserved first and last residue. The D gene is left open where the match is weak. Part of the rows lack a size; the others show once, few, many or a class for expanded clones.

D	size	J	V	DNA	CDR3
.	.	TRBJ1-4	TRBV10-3	TGTGCCATCAGTTCAGGGGTTGAACGGGAAAAACTGTTTTTT	CAISSGVEREKLFF
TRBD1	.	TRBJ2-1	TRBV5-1	TGCGCCAGCAGCCTAAACGCCGGACAGGATGGTGAGCAGTTCTTC	CASSLNAGQDGEQFF
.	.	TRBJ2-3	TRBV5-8	TGTGCCAGCAGCTCGGCCCTGACTACCAGCCCAAATACAGATACGCAGTATTTT	CASSSALTTSPNTDTQYF
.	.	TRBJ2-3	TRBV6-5	TGTGCCAGCAGTTATCGCGGCACAGATACGCAGTATTTT	CASSYRGTDTQYF
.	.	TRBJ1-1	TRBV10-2	TGCGCCAGCAGTGAGATGGGAAACAGGGTCACTGAAGCTTTCTTT	CASSEMGNRVTEAFF
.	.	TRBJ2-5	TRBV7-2	TGTGCCAGCAGCTCCGGGACACCAGTCCAAGAGACCCAGTACTTC	CASSSGTPVQETQYF
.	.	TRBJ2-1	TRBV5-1	TGCGCCAGCAGCTTGAACCAGGGAGGTAGCAATGAGCAGTTCTTC	CASSLNQGGSNEQFF
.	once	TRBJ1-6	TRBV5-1	TGCGCCAGCAGCTTCGGGGACACGGATAATTCACCCCTCCACTTT	CASSFGDTDNSPLHF
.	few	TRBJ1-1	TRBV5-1	TGCGCCAGCAGCTGGGCGGGGCCGGGGGACACTGAAGCTTTCTTT	CASSWAGPGDTEAFF
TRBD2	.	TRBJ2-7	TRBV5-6	TGTGCCAGCAGCTTGGTCCCTAGCGGGAGCCACGAGCAGTACTTC	CASSLVPSGSHEQYF
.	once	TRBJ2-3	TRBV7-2	TGTGCCAGCAGCCAGACCTCGACAGGACCCCCCCCCACAGATACGCAGTATTTT	CASSQTSTGPPPTDTQYF
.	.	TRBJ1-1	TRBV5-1	TGCGCCAGCAGCTTGGCCGTAGGCGGAAAAACTGAAGCTTTCTTT	CASSLAVGGKTEAFF
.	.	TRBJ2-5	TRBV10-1	TGCGCCAGCAGCGACTCGCCAACGGAGACCCAGTACTTC	CASSDSPTETQYF
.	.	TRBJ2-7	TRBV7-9	TGTGCCAGCAGCTCTCAGGGGTCCTCCTACGAGCAGTACTTC	CASSSQGSSYEQYF
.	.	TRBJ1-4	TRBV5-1	TGCGCCAGCAGTCTACAGGGTCGGAAACTGTTTTTT	CASSLQGRKLFF
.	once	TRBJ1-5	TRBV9	TGTGCCAGCAGCGAGGGAGACAATCAGCCCCAGCATTTT	CASSEGDNQPQHF
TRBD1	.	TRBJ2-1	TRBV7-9	TGTGCCAGCAGTTCGGGGACAGGCCAATACAATGAGCAGTTCTTC	CASSSGTGQYNEQFF
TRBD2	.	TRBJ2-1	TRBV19	TGTGCCAGTAAGGGGGCGGGAGGGCCGTCGTCCTACAATGAGCAGTTCTTC	CASKGAGGPSSYNEQFF
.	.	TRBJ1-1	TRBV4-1	TGCGCCAGCAGCCACGTTATCGGACGGACTCTAAGGGTAGCTTTCTTT	CASSHVIGRTLRVAFF
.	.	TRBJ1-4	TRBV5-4	TGTGCCAGCAGCTTGGACCCTAATCCTAATGAAAAACTGTTTTTT	CASSLDPNPNEKLFF
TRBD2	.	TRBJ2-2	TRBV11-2	TGTGCCAGCAGCCGTGGGACTAGCGGGGCCGGGGAGCTGTTTTTT	CASSRGTSGAGELFF
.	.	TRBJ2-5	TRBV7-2	TGTGCCAGCAGCGAATACAGGGCACAAGAGACCCAGTACTTC	CASSEYRAQETQYF
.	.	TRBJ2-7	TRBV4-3	TGCGCCAGCAGCCAAGATTTAGAGCCCGGTGAGCAGTACTTC	CASSQDLEPGEQYF
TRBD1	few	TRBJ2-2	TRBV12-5	TGTGCTAGTGGTTTGGAGACAGGGGGCTGGCCTCCGGAGCTGTTTTTT	CASGLETGGWPPELFF
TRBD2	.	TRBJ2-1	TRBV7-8	TGTGCCAGCAGAGACAGCGGGAGTAACTCCTACAATGAGCAGTTCTTC	CASRDSGSNSYNEQFF
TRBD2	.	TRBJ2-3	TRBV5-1	TGCGCCAGCAGCCTTAGCGGGCGCGAAGATACGCAGTATTTT	CASSLSGREDTQYF
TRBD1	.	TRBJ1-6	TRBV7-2	TGTGCCAGCAGCTCTCAGACAGGGGGCCTTTCACCCCTCCACTTT	CASSSQTGGLSPLHF
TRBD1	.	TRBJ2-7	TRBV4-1	TGCGCCAGCAGCCAAGTGGACAGGGACCACGAGCAGTACTTC	CASSQVDRDHEQYF
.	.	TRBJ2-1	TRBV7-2	TGTGCCAGCAGCCCCCTTTTTTCGGAGCAGTTCTTC	CASSPLFSEQFF
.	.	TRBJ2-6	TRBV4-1	TGCGCCAGCAGCCAAGTTGACAACTCTGGGGCCAACGTCCTGACTTTC	CASSQVDNSGANVLTF
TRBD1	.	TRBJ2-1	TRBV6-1	TGTGCCAGCAGTGACTGGGACAGGGGGCGAAATGAGCAGTTCTTC	CASSDWDRGRNEQFF
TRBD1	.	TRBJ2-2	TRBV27	TGTGCCAGCAGTTTATCAACAGGGGGCAACACCGGGGAGCTGTTTTTT	CASSLSTGGNTGELFF
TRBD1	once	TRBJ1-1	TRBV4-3	TGCGCCAGCAGCCGACAGGGGGGCGCTTACACTTTCTTT	CASSRQGGAYTFF
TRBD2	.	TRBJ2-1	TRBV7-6	TGTGCCAGCAGCTTAGGCTCCCCGGGGGGGAATGAGCAGTTCTTC	CASSLGSPGGNEQFF
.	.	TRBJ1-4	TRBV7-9	TGTGCCAGCAGCCCAGGACAGTCTCTACCAACTAATGAAAAACTGTTTTTT	CASSPGQSLPTNEKLFF
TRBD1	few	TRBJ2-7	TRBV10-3	TGTGCCATCAGTGAGCTGACAGGGGGCCACGAGCAGTACTTC	CAISELTGGHEQYF
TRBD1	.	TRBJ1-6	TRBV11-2	TGTGCCAGCAGATGGGACAGGAATAATTCACCCCTCCACTTT	CASRWDRNNSPLHF
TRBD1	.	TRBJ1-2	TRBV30	TGTGCCTGGAGTGACTTTTGGACAGGGGTACTCGATGGCTACACCTTC	CAWSDFWTGVLDGYTF
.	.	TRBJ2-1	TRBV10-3	TGTGCCACCTGGGGGGGGCCGGGAGAAAATGAGCAGTTCTTC	CATWGGPGENEQFF
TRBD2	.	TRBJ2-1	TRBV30	TGTGCCTGGAGTCTAGCGGGAGATTATCTCAATGAGCAGTTCTTC	CAWSLAGDYLNEQFF
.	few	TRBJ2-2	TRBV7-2	TGTGCCAGCAGCTTAGCCATAGCGTTAGGATCCCCCGGGGAGCTGTTTTTT	CASSLAIALGSPGELFF
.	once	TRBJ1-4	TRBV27	TGTGCCAGCAGTTTAAGGGCCGGGGGGACCAGGCGGGAAAAACTGTTTTTT	CASSLRAGGTRREKLFF
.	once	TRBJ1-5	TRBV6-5	TGTGCCAGCAGTAGGGGGGGGGATCAGCCCCAGCATTTT	CASSRGGDQPQHF
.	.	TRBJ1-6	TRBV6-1	TGTGCCAGCCTCTCTTCTACCCCCAATTCACCCCTCCACTTT	CASLSSTPNSPLHF
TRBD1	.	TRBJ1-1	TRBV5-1	TGCGCCAGCACCCTACAGGGGGGGAACACTGAAGCTTTCTTT	CASTLQGGNTEAFF